Below, one T cell receptor (beta chain) is given with its context. This entry comes from a study of technical replicates of blood from several donors. V gave up 0 bases and J gave up 9 bases, with 9 bases separating them. CDR3 size: 14 residues. Looked up from germline, CDR1 is MGHDK and CDR2 is SYGVNS. Measured with immunoSEQ multiplex PCR; TCRdb has only the in-frame clones, and not every one. Of about 69,000 clones listed, around nine tenths are singletons. This sequence originates from a human donor in good health. Some clones in this sample may be carry-over from other donors' samples. Source material: PBMCs. J is TRBJ1-6 and V is TRBV25-1; D remains unclear. CDR3 in amino acids: CASSEYTVGSPLHF. The DNA for the CDR3 is TGTGCCAGCAGTGAATACACGGTTGGTTCACCCCTCCACTTT. The complete variable domain, with remaining parts taken from reference TRBV25-1 and TRBJ1-6, reads EADIYQTPRYLVIGTGKKITLECSQTMGHDKMYWYQQDPGMELHLIHYSYGVNSTEKGDLSSESTVSRIRTEHFPLTLESARPSHTSQYLCASSEYTVGSPLHFGNGTRLTVT.